This is a list of T cell receptor beta chains from one sample in a study of control samples from healthy donors and cancer patients. Libraries were prepared by immunoSEQ multiplex PCR; TCRdb keeps only in-frame clonotypes and omits some of them. The sample consists of 100,000 to 150,000 clones, 80% to 95% of them appearing once. The sequencing input was blood. The receptors were gathered from a man aged 40-49 years in good health. Each CDR3 is given with its conserved first and last residue. A D gene is named only where the DNA matches it firmly. A clone size is listed for some rows: how often the clone was seen (once, few, many), or a class if it is expanded.

V: TRBV5-4
J: TRBJ2-1
size: .
D: TRBD2
CDR3: CASSFPSGGTDEQFF
DNA: TGTGCCAGCAGCTTCCCTAGCGGGGGGACTGATGAGCAGTTCTTC

V: TRBV28
J: TRBJ1-4
size: .
D: .
CDR3: CASSFYRDPNEKLFF
DNA: TGTGCCAGCAGTTTCTACCGGGACCCGAATGAAAAACTGTTTTTT

V: TRBV5-1
J: TRBJ1-4
size: .
D: .
CDR3: CASSLGQLSNEKLFF
DNA: TGCGCCAGCAGCTTGGGGCAGTTGTCTAATGAAAAACTGTTTTTT

V: TRBV10-2
J: TRBJ2-3
size: .
D: TRBD2
CDR3: CASSEGAGVSTDTQYF
DNA: TGCGCCAGCAGTGAAGGAGCGGGAGTTAGCACAGATACGCAGTATTTT

V: TRBV27
J: TRBJ1-1
size: once
D: .
CDR3: CASSPQGRNTEAFF
DNA: TGTGCCAGCAGTCCCCAGGGGAGGAACACTGAAGCTTTCTTT

V: TRBV6-4
J: TRBJ2-1
size: once
D: TRBD1
CDR3: CASRKGQGANEQFF
DNA: TGTGCCAGCAGAAAGGGACAGGGGGCGAATGAGCAGTTCTTC

V: TRBV18
J: TRBJ2-6
size: .
D: .
CDR3: CASSPGLGANVLTF
DNA: TGTGCCAGCTCACCGGGGCTAGGGGCCAACGTCCTGACTTTC

V: TRBV18
J: TRBJ2-3
size: .
D: .
CDR3: CASSPQSDTQYF
DNA: TGTGCCAGCTCACCACAGTCTGATACGCAGTATTTT

V: TRBV6-4
J: TRBJ1-2
size: .
D: .
CDR3: CASIVGGTFSYGYTF
DNA: TGTGCCAGCATCGTGGGGGGCACTTTTAGCTATGGCTACACCTTC

V: TRBV9
J: TRBJ2-2
size: .
D: .
CDR3: CASSVGPETTTGELFF
DNA: TGTGCCAGCAGCGTAGGTCCAGAGACAACCACCGGGGAGCTGTTTTTT

V: TRBV4-2
J: TRBJ2-5
size: .
D: TRBD1
CDR3: CASSQTSGTGVLYF
DNA: TGTGCCAGCAGCCAAACGTCCGGGACAGGGGTTTTGTACTTC

V: TRBV2
J: TRBJ2-6
size: .
D: TRBD1
CDR3: CASTGTVGANVLTF
DNA: TGTGCCAGCACCGGGACAGTTGGGGCCAACGTCCTGACTTTC

V: TRBV18
J: TRBJ1-2
size: .
D: TRBD1
CDR3: CASSPWTGGFSPGGYTF
DNA: TGTGCCAGCTCACCCTGGACAGGGGGCTTTTCCCCAGGTGGCTACACCTTC

V: TRBV12-3/TRBV12-4
J: TRBJ2-5
size: few
D: .
CDR3: CASSQITQETQYF
DNA: TGTGCCAGCAGCCAAATAACGCAAGAGACCCAGTACTTC

V: TRBV10-2
J: TRBJ1-1
size: few
D: .
CDR3: CASTGTSNTEAFF
DNA: TGCGCCAGCACTGGGACATCGAACACTGAAGCTTTCTTT

V: TRBV13
J: TRBJ2-3
size: once
D: .
CDR3: CASSFGWSSTDTQYF
DNA: TGTGCCAGCAGCTTCGGCTGGTCTAGCACAGATACGCAGTATTTT

V: TRBV11-2
J: TRBJ1-6
size: .
D: .
CDR3: CASSFGRDSPLHF
DNA: TGTGCCAGCAGCTTTGGCCGCGATTCACCCCTCCACTTT

V: TRBV5-4
J: TRBJ1-1
size: few
D: TRBD1
CDR3: CASSVPGGQNTEAFF
DNA: TGTGCCAGCAGCGTCCCAGGGGGCCAGAACACTGAAGCTTTCTTT

V: TRBV5-1
J: TRBJ1-2
size: .
D: .
CDR3: CASSLESQGGGYTF
DNA: TGCGCCAGCAGCTTGGAATCACAGGGTGGCGGCTACACCTTC

V: TRBV21-1
J: TRBJ1-5
size: .
D: .
CDR3: CASSKKNGRAGQPQHF
DNA: TGTGCCAGCAGCAAAAAAAATGGCAGGGCGGGTCAGCCCCAGCATTTT

V: TRBV10-3
J: TRBJ2-3
size: .
D: TRBD2
CDR3: CAINPGLLTSTDTQYF
DNA: TGTGCCATCAACCCGGGACTATTGACTAGCACAGATACGCAGTATTTT

V: TRBV19
J: TRBJ2-7
size: .
D: .
CDR3: CASSMLGGGFVEQYF
DNA: TGTGCCAGTAGTATGCTCGGGGGTGGCTTTGTCGAGCAGTACTTC

V: TRBV5-1
J: TRBJ2-3
size: .
D: TRBD2
CDR3: CASSLGLAGGTDTQYF
DNA: TGCGCCAGCAGCTTGGGACTAGCGGGGGGGACAGATACGCAGTATTTT

V: TRBV19
J: TRBJ1-2
size: .
D: .
CDR3: CASSISRVLGYTF
DNA: TGTGCCAGTAGTATATCCAGGGTCTTGGGCTACACCTTC

V: TRBV6-1
J: TRBJ1-6
size: .
D: .
CDR3: CASSDGGAATLHF
DNA: TGTGCCAGCAGTGATGGGGGTGCGGCGACCCTCCACTTT

V: TRBV27
J: TRBJ1-2
size: .
D: .
CDR3: CASSLAARSLGYTF
DNA: TGTGCCAGCAGTCTAGCGGCCAGGAGCCTTGGCTACACCTTC

V: TRBV5-6
J: TRBJ2-2
size: once
D: .
CDR3: CASSLWTGYTGELFF
DNA: TGTGCCAGCAGCTTGTGGACGGGATACACCGGGGAGCTGTTTTTT

V: TRBV29-1
J: TRBJ1-2
size: .
D: TRBD1
CDR3: CSAAGTAQISF
DNA: TGCAGCGCCGCCGGGACAGCCCAAATCAGCTTC

V: TRBV19
J: TRBJ2-7
size: .
D: .
CDR3: CASSIGTETYEQYF
DNA: TGTGCCAGTAGTATAGGGACAGAGACCTACGAGCAGTACTTC

V: TRBV11-2
J: TRBJ2-1
size: .
D: .
CDR3: CASSLGSGEGDEQFF
DNA: TGTGCCAGCAGCTTGGGGAGCGGGGAGGGGGATGAGCAGTTCTTC

V: TRBV7-3
J: TRBJ2-2
size: .
D: .
CDR3: CASSLYQGTGELFF
DNA: TGTGCCAGCAGCTTGTACCAGGGCACCGGGGAGCTGTTTTTT

V: TRBV30
J: TRBJ1-2
size: .
D: .
CDR3: CAWRTGLYGYTF
DNA: TGTGCCTGGAGGACAGGACTATATGGCTACACCTTC

V: TRBV7-9
J: TRBJ2-5
size: .
D: .
CDR3: CASSFQETQYF
DNA: TGTGCCAGCAGCTTCCAAGAGACCCAGTACTTC

V: TRBV11-2
J: TRBJ1-4
size: .
D: .
CDR3: CASSLRGTLSKLFF
DNA: TGTGCCAGCAGCTTAAGAGGAACGCTTTCTAAACTGTTTTTT

V: TRBV15
J: TRBJ1-3
size: .
D: .
CDR3: CATRAHGGASGNTIYF
DNA: TGTGCCACCAGGGCTCACGGCGGCGCTTCTGGAAACACCATATATTTT

V: TRBV7-9
J: TRBJ2-7
size: few
D: TRBD1
CDR3: CASSLGLGTGVDEQYF
DNA: TGTGCCAGCAGCTTAGGATTGGGGACAGGGGTTGACGAGCAGTACTTC

V: TRBV5-1
J: TRBJ1-1
size: .
D: .
CDR3: CASSLLGFTEAFF
DNA: TGCGCCAGCAGCTTGTTGGGATTCACTGAAGCTTTCTTT

V: TRBV10-1
J: TRBJ2-7
size: .
D: .
CDR3: CASSPTLTGNYEQYF
DNA: TGCGCCAGCAGTCCGACGTTGACAGGCAACTACGAGCAGTACTTC

V: TRBV15
J: TRBJ1-4
size: .
D: .
CDR3: CATSTYGATNEKLFF
DNA: TGTGCCACCAGCACATACGGTGCAACTAATGAAAAACTGTTTTTT

V: TRBV5-1
J: TRBJ1-6
size: .
D: .
CDR3: CASSRDTHSPLHF
DNA: TGCGCCAGCAGCCGGGACACCCATTCACCCCTCCACTTT

V: TRBV30
J: TRBJ2-3
size: .
D: TRBD2
CDR3: CAWSVLWTSGGPDTQYF
DNA: TGTGCCTGGAGTGTCCTATGGACTAGCGGGGGGCCCGATACGCAGTATTTT

V: TRBV6-5
J: TRBJ2-7
size: few
D: .
CDR3: CASSYSPNSYEQYF
DNA: TGTGCCAGCAGTTACTCCCCCAACTCCTACGAGCAGTACTTC

V: TRBV15
J: TRBJ2-1
size: .
D: TRBD2
CDR3: CATSPFIGTSGGFEQFF
DNA: TGTGCCACCAGCCCATTTATCGGGACTAGCGGGGGATTTGAGCAGTTCTTC

V: TRBV3-1/TRBV3-2
J: TRBJ2-2
size: .
D: TRBD2
CDR3: CASSQDPSTSVYWELFF
DNA: TGTGCCAGCAGCCAAGACCCTTCGACTAGCGTGTACTGGGAGCTGTTTTTT

V: TRBV9
J: TRBJ2-7
size: .
D: .
CDR3: CASSVGGPGYEQYF
DNA: TGTGCCAGCAGCGTAGGGGGGCCGGGGTACGAGCAGTACTTC

V: TRBV3-1/TRBV3-2
J: TRBJ1-5
size: .
D: .
CDR3: CASSQSGASNQPQHF
DNA: TGTGCCAGCAGCCAAAGCGGGGCCTCAAATCAGCCCCAGCATTTT

V: TRBV5-1
J: TRBJ1-5
size: few
D: .
CDR3: CASSLGVGNQPQHF
DNA: TGCGCCAGCAGCTTGGGGGTGGGGAATCAGCCCCAGCATTTT

V: TRBV3-1/TRBV3-2
J: TRBJ2-1
size: .
D: TRBD1
CDR3: CASSQEGQSYNEQFF
DNA: TGTGCCAGCAGCCAAGAGGGACAGAGCTACAATGAGCAGTTCTTC

V: TRBV5-1
J: TRBJ2-2
size: .
D: .
CDR3: CASESGTTVNTGELFF
DNA: TGCGCCAGCGAGAGTGGGACAACGGTAAACACCGGGGAGCTGTTTTTT

V: TRBV5-1
J: TRBJ2-2
size: .
D: TRBD2
CDR3: CASSLLAGSTGELFF
DNA: TGCGCCAGCAGCTTGCTAGCGGGGTCCACCGGGGAGCTGTTTTTT

V: TRBV5-4
J: TRBJ2-7
size: .
D: TRBD2
CDR3: CASSPGTSTVYEQYF
DNA: TGTGCCAGCAGCCCCGGGACTAGCACCGTCTACGAGCAGTACTTC

V: TRBV7-9
J: TRBJ2-5
size: few
D: TRBD1
CDR3: CASSSAQGAEWETQYF
DNA: TGTGCCAGCAGCTCAGCCCAGGGGGCGGAGTGGGAGACCCAGTACTTC

V: TRBV12-5
J: TRBJ2-2
size: .
D: .
CDR3: CASGRNRQGGTGELFF
DNA: TGTGCTAGTGGCCGCAATAGACAGGGAGGGACCGGGGAGCTGTTTTTT

V: TRBV15
J: TRBJ1-5
size: .
D: .
CDR3: CAIGLFTRANQPQHF
DNA: TGTGCCATAGGACTTTTTACAAGGGCTAATCAGCCCCAGCATTTT

V: TRBV18
J: TRBJ1-1
size: .
D: .
CDR3: CASSPPDTGQAFF
DNA: TGTGCCAGCTCACCACCGGATACGGGTCAAGCTTTCTTT

V: TRBV11-2
J: TRBJ2-3
size: few
D: TRBD2
CDR3: CASSSEWQRGVRDTQYF
DNA: TGTGCCAGCAGCTCCGAGTGGCAGCGGGGGGTGAGAGATACGCAGTATTTT